Following are 3 T cell receptor beta chains from one sample sequenced in a study of blood T cell repertoires in COVID-19. Assay: immunoSEQ multiplex PCR; the TCRdb copy retains only in-frame clones and omits some. The sample shows roughly 100,000 clones, 84% of them seen only once. The sample taken for sequencing was peripheral blood. These receptors were collected from a human donor in a cohort sampled during active or convalescent COVID-19.

V and J are TRBV3-1 (or the pseudogene TRBV3-2) and TRBJ2-2; 13 nucleotides align to TRBD2. Germline CDR1 is LGHDT and CDR2 is YNNKEL (reference sequence). V was pared by 6 bases and J by 9 bases, with 13 bases of the junction left unmatched. The CDR3 has 17 residues. The CDR3 DNA is TGTGCCAGCAGTCCTGGGACTAGCGGGGTATTTAGTAGGGAGCTGTTTTTT. It is translated as CASSPGTSGVFSRELFF.

The V gene is TRBV10-1, the J gene TRBJ2-5; 11 nucleotides agree with TRBD1. The J segment lost 5 bases and the V segment lost 6 bases, leaving 11 bases of the junction unmatched. The CDR3 is 16 residues long. CDR1 is WNHNN and CDR2 is SYGVQD in the germline V gene (reference sequence). The CDR3 loop reads CASSRSGTGGKETQYF. For the CDR3, the DNA is TGCGCCAGCAGCCGGAGTGGGACAGGGGGAAAGGAGACCCAGTACTTC.

This sequence joins TRBV5-1 and TRBJ1-1, with 9 bases that match TRBD1. The CDR3 extends over 14 amino acids. V shed 6 bases and J 0 bases; nucleotides not matched to a gene: 3. Germline V gene sequence: CDR1 SGHRS, CDR2 YFSETQ. The CDR3 region is CASTWDRVNTEAFF. In DNA, the CDR3 is TGCGCCAGCACATGGGACAGGGTGAACACTGAAGCTTTCTTT.